This T cell receptor (beta chain) was sequenced during a study of T cells in Graves' hyperthyroidism and ophthalmopathy. Study-wide findings and caveats: With a median lead of 6.5 months before onset, the model predicted ophthalmopathy.

This clonotype was found many times. Antigen: not known. Uncontrolled infection, other autoimmune disease, pregnancy or lactation disqualified patients from enrolment. A roughly 9.3 ml volume of fresh peripheral blood provided the PBMCs. The source material, RNA transcripts, was used to amplify TCR beta CDR3 regions. The HTBI primer set was used in a first-round RT-PCR of the TCR CDR3. A single record per CDR3 protein comes from TCRdb applying MiXCR to the multiplex PCR reads. The sample includes hundreds of thousands of distinct CDR3 sequences, roughly 14% seen only once; the top ten take under 15%. There are 16 residues in the CDR3. CDR1 and CDR2 from the germline V gene are MNHEY and SMNVEV (reference sequence). Trimming shortened V by 3 bases and J by 3 bases, and 14 bases separated the two germline ends.

Sample: blood. The rearrangement links TRBV27 to TRBJ2-2; D call uncertain. This receptor was taken from a woman between 50 and 59 years old with Graves' ophthalmopathy. CDR3 sequence reads: CASSFLARRDTGELFF. CDR3 DNA: TGTGCCAGCAGTTTTCTGGCTAGAAGGGACACCGGGGAGCTGTTTTTT.